Following are 25 T cell receptor beta chains from one sample sequenced in a study of blood T cell repertoires in COVID-19. Measured with immunoSEQ multiplex PCR; TCRdb has only the in-frame clones, and not every one. The data contain roughly 200,000 clones, approximately 88% of them seen just once; the ten biggest clones take up roughly 4.2%. The sample taken for sequencing was peripheral blood. The receptors were sampled from a woman younger than 45 with acute or convalescent COVID-19.

This chain links TRBV29-1 with TRBJ1-4; D is undetermined. Germline V gives CDR1 SQVTM, CDR2 ANQGSEA. CDR3 size: 13 residues. The V end was cut by 6 bases, the J end by 5 bases, with 13 bases between. For the CDR3, the DNA is TGCAGCGTCAAGGGCGGGTCCAATGAAAAACTGTTTTTT. Its protein product is CSVKGGSNEKLFF.

The V call is TRBV28, the J call TRBJ1-5; no reliable D call. The V gene's germline CDR1 is MDHEN and CDR2 SYDVKM. V was cut by 6 bases and J by 0 bases, with 15 bases left in between. CDR3 size: 16 residues. CDR3 DNA sequence: TGTGCCAGCAGCCCCCGACGGGGTTATAGCAATCAGCCCCAGCATTTT. Translated: CASSPRRGYSNQPQHF.

The chain employs TRBV12-3 or TRBV12-4 and TRBJ1-1; D not resolved. The length of the CDR3 is 13 residues. The ends were cut back, 4 bases at V and 0 bases at J, with 6 bases in the middle. DNA of the CDR3: TGTGCCAGCAGTTCGTTTATGAACACTGAAGCTTTCTTT. It codes for CASSSFMNTEAFF.

J is TRBJ1-6 and V is TRBV5-1; D ambiguous. The V gene's germline CDR1 is SGHRS and CDR2 YFSETQ. This CDR3 is 13 amino acids long. The V gene lost 3 bases and the J gene lost 15 bases, with 16 bases spanning the gap. The CDR3 bases are TGCGCCAGCAGCTCAGACCCGGTTGGCGGCCTCCACTTT. Protein sequence: CASSSDPVGGLHF.

The chain employs TRBV3-1 (or the pseudogene TRBV3-2) and TRBJ2-5; no clear D. CDR1 LGHDT and CDR2 YNNKEL come from the germline V gene (reference sequence). V lost 2 bases to trimming and J lost 5 bases, with 6 bases between them. This CDR3 contains 12 residues. Here the CDR3 reads CASSQSVETQYF. CDR3 DNA: TGTGCCAGCAGCCAATCCGTGGAGACCCAGTACTTC.

This chain connects TRBV2 to TRBJ2-3; no firm D call. The germline gives CDR1 SNHLY, CDR2 FYNNEI. V shed 7 bases and J shed 5 bases, with 4 bases lying between them. CDR3 size: 10 residues. CDR3 coding DNA: TGTGCCAGCACTCTAGATACGCAGTATTTT. Translating it yields CASTLDTQYF.

The rearrangement uses TRBV27 and TRBJ1-4, with TRBD1 as a possible D gene (5 bases). In germline, CDR1 is MNHEY, CDR2 SMNVEV (reference sequence). With 5 bases removed from V and 4 bases from J, the gap between germline ends came to 14 bases. CDR3 length: 15 residues. CDR3 sequence reads: CASSTERGSNEKLFF. The CDR3 DNA is TGTGCCAGCAGTACCGAGCGGGGGAGTAATGAAAAACTGTTTTTT.

The V call is TRBV7-9, the J call TRBJ2-1, with TRBD1 as a possible D gene (5 bases). Germline-derived CDR1 and CDR2 are SEHNR and FQNEAQ (reference sequence). The CDR3 runs to 16 residues. V dropped 4 bases and J dropped 8 bases, with 21 bases sitting between them. CDR3 DNA: TGTGCCAGCAGCTCTAGGGGCAGATTTGGGGTCCATGAGCAGTTCTTC. It specifies CASSSRGRFGVHEQFF. The full variable domain, in which reference TRBV7-9 and TRBJ2-1 provide the parts outside the CDR3, is DTGVSQNPRHKITKRGQNVTFRCDPISEHNRLYWYRQTLGQGPEFLTYFQNEAQLEKSRLLSDRFSAERPKGSFSTLEIQRTEQGDSAMYLCASSSRGRFGVHEQFFGPGTRLTVL.

V gene TRBV11-2 combines with J gene TRBJ2-3, with 7 positions matching TRBD1. This CDR3 has 14 amino acids. The ends lost 5 bases at V and 7 bases at J; junction bases unmatched: 9. Germline CDR1 and CDR2: SGHAT and FQNNGV. The CDR3 loop reads CASSVDREANTQYF. The CDR3, as DNA: TGTGCCAGCAGCGTCGACAGGGAAGCAAATACGCAGTATTTT.

This chain connects TRBV12-5 to TRBJ2-3; 7 nucleotides agree with TRBD2. CDR1 is LGHNT and CDR2 is FRNRAP in the germline V gene. This CDR3 comprises 14 residues. With V trimmed by 6 bases and J by 2 bases, 5 bases remained unmatched. The CDR3 is CASGPSGATDTQYF. In DNA form, the CDR3 reads TGTGCTAGTGGCCCAAGCGGGGCCACAGATACGCAGTATTTT.

This clone has a handful of counts. The chain has TRBV3-1 (or the pseudogene TRBV3-2) and TRBJ1-1; TRBD1 matches 7 bases. J gave up 9 bases and V 2 bases, and 9 bases lay outside the gene matches. Looked up from germline, CDR1 is LGHDT and CDR2 is YNNKEL (reference sequence). This CDR3 is built from 14 residues. This CDR3 reads CASSQLSPGQKAFF. CDR3 nucleotide sequence: TGTGCCAGCAGCCAACTAAGTCCGGGACAGAAAGCTTTCTTT.

CDR3 region: CASSQSRSSYEQYF. The CDR3 bases are TGTGCCAGCAGCCAAAGCCGGAGCTCCTACGAGCAGTACTTC. The chain is built from TRBV3-1 (or the pseudogene TRBV3-2) and TRBJ2-7; D remains unclear. Trimming took 2 bases from V and 0 from J, leaving 8 bases between them. CDR1 is LGHDT, CDR2 YNNKEL, per germline (reference sequence). This CDR3 spans 14 amino acids.

This chain connects TRBV2 to TRBJ1-5, with D possibly being TRBD1 (6 bases). Germline CDR1 reads SNHLY; CDR2 reads FYNNEI. Trimming shortened V by 5 bases and J by 3 bases, and 11 bases separated the two germline ends. This CDR3 is 14 amino acids long. CDR3 sequence: CASSTDRHNQPQHF. The CDR3 DNA reads TGTGCCAGCAGTACAGACAGGCACAATCAGCCCCAGCATTTT.

The V gene is TRBV5-1, the J gene TRBJ2-7, with 8 bases fitting TRBD2. Germline V CDR1 and CDR2: SGHRS, YFSETQ. The CDR3 extends over 14 amino acids. The V gene end was trimmed by 5 bases and the J gene end by 7 bases; junction bases not matched to a gene: 11. The CDR3 spells CASRAGAGDVEQYF. CDR3 nucleotide sequence: TGCGCCAGCAGGGCGGGAGCGGGAGATGTTGAGCAGTACTTC.

The genes are TRBV2 and TRBJ1-4, with D possibly being TRBD1 (5 bases). The CDR3 is 14 amino acids. The V gene lost 4 bases and the J gene lost 0 bases, with 6 bases spanning the gap. CDR1 and CDR2 from the germline V gene are SNHLY and FYNNEI. The CDR3 region is CASSGQSTNEKLFF. In DNA form, the CDR3 reads TGTGCCAGCAGTGGACAGTCAACTAATGAAAAACTGTTTTTT.

The CDR3 region is CASSLRDTQYF. CDR3 sequence (DNA): TGTGCCAGCAGCCTCCGAGATACGCAGTATTTT. The chain carries TRBV9 and TRBJ2-3; D remains ambiguous. The CDR3 runs to 11 residues. V gave up 4 bases and J gave up 5 bases, with 5 bases separating them. Germline V CDR1 and CDR2: SGDLS, YYNGEE.

The gene calls are TRBV5-1 and TRBJ2-5; no reliable D call. CDR1 is SGHRS, CDR2 YFSETQ, per germline. V lost 5 bases and J lost 2, with 10 bases in between. This CDR3 comprises 13 residues. CDR3 protein: CASRAAPQETQYF. The CDR3 region has the DNA TGCGCCAGCAGGGCGGCGCCTCAAGAGACCCAGTACTTC. Looking up the rest from reference TRBV5-1 and TRBJ2-5 gives the full variable domain: KAGVTQTPRYLIKTRGQQVTLSCSPISGHRSVSWYQQTPGQGLQFLFEYFSETQRNKGNFPGRFSGRQFSNSRSEMNVSTLELGDSALYLCASRAAPQETQYFGPGTRLLVL.

This chain links TRBV5-1 with TRBJ1-2; 9 positions match TRBD1. The germline V gene encodes CDR1 SGHRS and CDR2 YFSETQ. With 5 bases clipped from V and 8 bases from J, the junction kept 7 bases outside the gene matches. The CDR3 contains 13 residues. CDR3 nucleotides: TGCGCCAGCAGTAGACAGGGGGAAGAAGGCTACACCTTC. Protein product: CASSRQGEEGYTF.

This chain links TRBV3-1 (or the pseudogene TRBV3-2) with TRBJ2-5, with TRBD1 as a possible D gene (6 bases). The CDR3 runs to 13 residues. Looked up from germline, CDR1 is LGHDT and CDR2 is YNNKEL (reference sequence). The V end lost 2 bases, the J end lost 7 bases, and 11 bases lay between the germline ends. The CDR3 loop reads CASSQTGLGTQYF. CDR3 DNA sequence: TGTGCCAGCAGCCAAACAGGGCTTGGGACCCAGTACTTC.

This clone was counted a single time. V is TRBV6-4 and J is TRBJ1-2; the match to TRBD1 covers 8 bases. The CDR3 extends over 15 amino acids. Trimming at V came to 2 bases and at J to 4 bases, leaving 6 bases not matched to a gene. Germline V gene sequence: CDR1 MRHNA, CDR2 SNTAGT. This CDR3 is CASSDGSGGPYGYTF. In DNA, the CDR3 is TGTGCCAGCAGTGACGGGTCAGGGGGCCCCTATGGCTACACCTTC.

The chain carries TRBV10-3 and TRBJ1-1, with 7 positions matching TRBD1. This CDR3 region has 13 residues. Germline CDR1 is ENHRY and CDR2 is SYGVKD. V was clipped by 0 bases and J by 11 bases; unmatched bases: 6. The CDR3 region has the DNA TGTGCCATCAGTGAGTCTAACAGGGGTATGGCTTTCTTT. Its translation: CAISESNRGMAFF.

The rearrangement joins TRBV5-4 to TRBJ2-5, with 8 positions matching TRBD2. Germline values: CDR1 SGHNT, CDR2 YYREEE (reference sequence). J gave up 1 base and V 4 bases, and 9 bases lay outside the gene matches. The CDR3 consists of 16 residues. CDR3 in amino acids: CASSPKTSEIQETQYF. As DNA, the CDR3 is TGTGCCAGCAGCCCGAAGACTAGCGAAATCCAAGAGACCCAGTACTTC.

The chain carries TRBV28 and TRBJ1-6; a weak D match, TRBD1 (5 bases). Deletions cut 5 bases from V and 0 bases from J, with 11 bases between. Germline loops: CDR1 MDHEN, CDR2 SYDVKM. The length of the CDR3 is 16 residues. In nucleotides, the CDR3 is TGTGCCAGCAGTCCCGCGGGGGACTCCTATAATTCACCCCTCCACTTT. It specifies CASSPAGDSYNSPLHF. Full variable domain (outside the CDR3, taken from reference TRBV28 and TRBJ1-6): DVKVTQSSRYLVKRTGEKVFLECVQDMDHENMFWYRQDPGLGLRLIYFSYDVKMKEKGDIPEGYSVSREKKERFSLILESASTNQTSMYLCASSPAGDSYNSPLHFGNGTRLTVT.

This clone was counted a few times. This chain uses TRBV19 with TRBJ1-5; D is ambiguous. Germline V gene sequence: CDR1 LNHDA, CDR2 SQIVND (reference sequence). The CDR3 extends over 15 amino acids. The V end lost 5 bases, the J end lost 0 bases, and 11 bases lay between the germline ends. CDR3 in amino acids: CASSSRSGSNQPQHF. CDR3 sequence (DNA): TGTGCCAGTAGTTCCCGTTCGGGTAGCAATCAGCCCCAGCATTTT.

The rearrangement uses TRBV28 and TRBJ2-5; D may be TRBD1 (6 bases). The V end was cut by 11 bases, the J end by 1 base, with 17 bases between. CDR1 is MDHEN and CDR2 is SYDVKM in the germline V gene. This CDR3 spans 14 amino acids. CDR3: CAADAGVAQETQYF. In DNA, the CDR3 is TGTGCCGCCGATGCAGGGGTTGCCCAAGAGACCCAGTACTTC. Filled out from reference TRBV28 and TRBJ2-5, the complete variable domain reads DVKVTQSSRYLVKRTGEKVFLECVQDMDHENMFWYRQDPGLGLRLIYFSYDVKMKEKGDIPEGYSVSREKKERFSLILESASTNQTSMYLCAADAGVAQETQYFGPGTRLLVL.